A single sample is the source of the 10 T cell receptor beta chains below, sequenced in a study of T cells after yellow fever vaccination. TCRdb reprocessed the 5' RACE reads with MiXCR, giving one entry per CDR3 protein. The table lists 360,000 or so distinct CDR3 sequences, more than 9% of them singletons. Sample: PBMCs, taken on the day of the first yellow fever vaccination. The receptors originated from a man between 18 and 35 years old who received the YFV17D yellow fever vaccine.

This chain connects TRBV12-3 or TRBV12-4 to TRBJ2-2; D is perhaps TRBD1 (5 bases). The CDR3 has 14 amino acids. With 2 bases removed from V and 5 bases from J, the gap between germline ends came to 9 bases. The CDR3 DNA reads TGTGCCAGCAGTTTATACAGGAGAACCGGGGAGCTGTTTTTT. Protein product: CASSLYRRTGELFF.

The sample holds a few counts of this clonotype. The chain combines TRBV5-4 with TRBJ2-3; D is unresolved. The CDR3 sequence is 14 residues long. CDR1 SGHNT and CDR2 YYREEE come from the germline V gene (reference sequence). V was cut by 2 bases and J by 1 base, with 8 bases left in between. CDR3 protein: CASSLRVGTDTQYF. The CDR3 DNA sequence: TGTGCCAGCAGCTTACGGGTGGGCACAGATACGCAGTATTTT.

This clonotype was recorded a few times. This chain's CDR3 is CASSTKRGWETQYF. The CDR3, as DNA: TGTGCCAGCAGCACAAAGCGGGGGTGGGAGACCCAGTACTTC. The chain employs TRBV5-4 and TRBJ2-5; 8 bases align to TRBD2. V was clipped by 4 bases and J by 5 bases; unmatched bases: 7. This CDR3 contains 14 residues. Germline CDR1 SGHNT, CDR2 YYREEE (reference sequence).

This clonotype was detected ten times or more. The chain is built from TRBV27 and TRBJ2-2; the D gene could be TRBD1 or TRBD2 (5 bases each). Germline CDR1 MNHEY, CDR2 SMNVEV (reference sequence). The CDR3 has 15 amino acids. The germline V and J ends were trimmed by 7 bases and 4 bases, with 16 bases remaining between them. As DNA, the CDR3 is TGTGCCAGCAAAAGTACAGGAGGACCCACCGGGGAGCTGTTTTTT. This encodes CASKSTGGPTGELFF.

The V and J genes are TRBV5-1 and TRBJ2-1; 8 positions match TRBD2. Trimming cost V 5 bases and J 7 bases; bases outside gene matches: 8. The length of the CDR3 is 14 residues. Germline assignment: CDR1 SGHRS and CDR2 YFSETQ. CDR3 bases: TGCGCCAGCAGTCCCCGGGGGGGCCTTAATGAGCAGTTCTTC. It codes for CASSPRGGLNEQFF.

The sample holds a few counts of this clonotype. The V gene is TRBV2, the J gene TRBJ2-5; D is perhaps TRBD1 or TRBD2 (5 bases each). With 1 base removed from V and 1 base from J, the gap between germline ends came to 19 bases. The length of the CDR3 is 18 residues. Germline CDR1 SNHLY, CDR2 FYNNEI. Written as DNA, the CDR3 is TGTGCCAGCAGTGAAGGAGGGTTAGGGGTGGGGCGCCAAGAGACCCAGTACTTC. Translation: CASSEGGLGVGRQETQYF.

In this sample, this clonotype turned up a few times. The chain carries TRBV20-1 and TRBJ1-1; D call uncertain. Deletions cut 3 bases from V and 3 bases from J, with 11 bases between. Germline-derived CDR1 and CDR2 are DFQATT and SNEGSKA (reference sequence). The CDR3 totals 13 residues. The CDR3 DNA reads TGCAGTGCTAGTTCCGGAAGCTACACTGAAGCTTTCTTT. This encodes CSASSGSYTEAFF.

This clonotype occurred a few times. The rearrangement joins TRBV5-1 to TRBJ1-5; TRBD1 is a possible D gene (6 bases). V was trimmed by 5 bases and J by 5 bases, leaving 17 bases between them. The germline V gene has CDR1 SGHRS and CDR2 YFSETQ. CDR3 length: 15 residues. The CDR3: CASSLTGFDDQPQHF. In nucleotides, the CDR3 is TGCGCCAGCAGTCTTACAGGGTTCGACGATCAGCCCCAGCATTTT.

This clonotype was found a few times. J is TRBJ2-1 and V is TRBV20-1, with D tentatively TRBD1 (6 bases). The length of the CDR3 is 13 residues. Trimming removed 5 bases at V and 8 bases at J, with 16 bases between. The germline V gene has CDR1 DFQATT and CDR2 SNEGSKA (reference sequence). The CDR3: CSALTNRADEQFF. The CDR3 DNA is TGCAGTGCTCTTACAAACAGGGCTGATGAGCAGTTCTTC.

This clonotype was counted many times. The junction departs from the called germline gene at one end, perhaps through a read error. This chain uses TRBV12-3 or TRBV12-4 with TRBJ2-2; TRBD1 or TRBD2 may be the D gene (6 bases each). This CDR3 region has 12 residues. The CDR3 nucleotides are TGTGCCAGCAGTCCCCAGGGGCGGGAACTGTTTTTT. Translated: CASSPQGRELFF.